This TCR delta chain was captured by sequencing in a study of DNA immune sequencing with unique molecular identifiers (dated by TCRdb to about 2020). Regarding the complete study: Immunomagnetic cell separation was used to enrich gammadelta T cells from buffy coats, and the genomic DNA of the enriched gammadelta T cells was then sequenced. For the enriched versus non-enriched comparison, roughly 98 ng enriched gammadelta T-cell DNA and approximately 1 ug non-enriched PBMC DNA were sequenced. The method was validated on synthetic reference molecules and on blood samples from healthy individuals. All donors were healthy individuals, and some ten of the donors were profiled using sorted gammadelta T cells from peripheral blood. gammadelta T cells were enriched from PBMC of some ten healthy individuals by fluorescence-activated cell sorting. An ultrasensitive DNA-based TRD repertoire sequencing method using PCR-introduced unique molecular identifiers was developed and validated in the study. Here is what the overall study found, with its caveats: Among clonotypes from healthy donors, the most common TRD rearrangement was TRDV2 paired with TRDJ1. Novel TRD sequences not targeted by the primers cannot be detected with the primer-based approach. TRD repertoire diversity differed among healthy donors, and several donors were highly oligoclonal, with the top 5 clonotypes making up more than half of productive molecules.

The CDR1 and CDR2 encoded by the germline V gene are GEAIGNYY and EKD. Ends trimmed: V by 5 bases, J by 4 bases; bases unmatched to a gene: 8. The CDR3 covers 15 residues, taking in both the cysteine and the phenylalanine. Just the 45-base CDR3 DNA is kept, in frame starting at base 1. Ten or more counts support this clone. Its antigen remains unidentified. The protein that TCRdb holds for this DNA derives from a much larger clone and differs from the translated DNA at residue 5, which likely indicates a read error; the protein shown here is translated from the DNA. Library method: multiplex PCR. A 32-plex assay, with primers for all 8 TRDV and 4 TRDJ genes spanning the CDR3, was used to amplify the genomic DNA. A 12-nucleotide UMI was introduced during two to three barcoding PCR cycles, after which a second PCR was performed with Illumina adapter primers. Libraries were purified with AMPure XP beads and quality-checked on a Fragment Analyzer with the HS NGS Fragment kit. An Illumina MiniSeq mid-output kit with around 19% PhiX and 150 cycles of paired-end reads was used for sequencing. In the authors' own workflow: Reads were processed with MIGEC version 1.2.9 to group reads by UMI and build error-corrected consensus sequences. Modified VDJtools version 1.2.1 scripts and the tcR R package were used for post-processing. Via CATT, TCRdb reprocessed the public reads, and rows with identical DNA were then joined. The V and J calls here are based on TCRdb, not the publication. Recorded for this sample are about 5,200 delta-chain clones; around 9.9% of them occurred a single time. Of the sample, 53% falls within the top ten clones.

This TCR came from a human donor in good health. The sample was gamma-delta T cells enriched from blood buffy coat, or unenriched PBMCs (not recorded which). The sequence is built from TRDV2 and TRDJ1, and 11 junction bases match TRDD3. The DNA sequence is TGTGCCTGTGCCCGACTGGGGGATAGGGACGATAAACTCATCTTT. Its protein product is CACARLGDRDDKLIF.